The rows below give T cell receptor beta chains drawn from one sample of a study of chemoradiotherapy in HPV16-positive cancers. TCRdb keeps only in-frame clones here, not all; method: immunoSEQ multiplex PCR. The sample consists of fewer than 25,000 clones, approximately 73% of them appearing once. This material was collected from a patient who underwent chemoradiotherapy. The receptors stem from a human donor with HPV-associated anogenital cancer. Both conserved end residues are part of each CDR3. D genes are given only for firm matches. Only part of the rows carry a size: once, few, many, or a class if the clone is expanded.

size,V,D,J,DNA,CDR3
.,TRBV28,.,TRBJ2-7,TGTGCCAGCAGTTTATCTGCCTACGAGCAGTACTTC,CASSLSAYEQYF
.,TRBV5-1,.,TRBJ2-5,TGCGCCAGCAGCTTGGCCTATGAGACCCAGTACTTC,CASSLAYETQYF
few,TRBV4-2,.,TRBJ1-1,TGTGCCAGCAGCCAAAGGAGAACAGGCGGGGGTGAAGCTTTCTTT,CASSQRRTGGGEAFF
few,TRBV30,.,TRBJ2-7,TGTGCCTGGAGTCCCGTCCGGGGCGAGCAGTACTTC,CAWSPVRGEQYF
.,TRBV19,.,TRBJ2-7,TGTGCCAGTAGTATTGGGATCGAGCAGTACTTC,CASSIGIEQYF
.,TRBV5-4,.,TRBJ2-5,TGTGCCAGCAGCTTGTTTCTGGACACCCAGTACTTC,CASSLFLDTQYF
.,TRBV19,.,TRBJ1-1,TGTGCCAGTAGTCCCGGACGGATCGGGAACACTGAAGCTTTCTTT,CASSPGRIGNTEAFF
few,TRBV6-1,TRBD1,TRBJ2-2,TGTGCCGGGGCGACAGGGGAAGCCCCGGGGGAGCTGTTTTTT,CAGATGEAPGELFF
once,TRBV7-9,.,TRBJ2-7,TGTGCCAGCAGCTTAAGGGACCGCTCCTACGAGCAGTACTTC,CASSLRDRSYEQYF
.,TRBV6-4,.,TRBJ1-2,TGTGCCAGCAGTGACTCCGACGGAGGGGTCCTAGGCTACACCTTC,CASSDSDGGVLGYTF
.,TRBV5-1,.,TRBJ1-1,TGCGCCAGCAGCCCCCGACCGACAGACATGGCTTTCTTT,CASSPRPTDMAFF
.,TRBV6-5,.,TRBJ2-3,TGTGCCAGCAGTTCCTTAACAGATACGCAGTATTTT,CASSSLTDTQYF
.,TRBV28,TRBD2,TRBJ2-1,TGTGCCAGCATCATCCGGACTAGCGGGGAGCAGTTCTTC,CASIIRTSGEQFF
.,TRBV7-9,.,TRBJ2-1,TGTGCCAGCAGCTTAGATCGCGGCGGTGATGAGCAGTTCTTC,CASSLDRGGDEQFF
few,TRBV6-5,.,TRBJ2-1,TGTGCCAGCTTTCCGGGCTCAGGTAACAATGAGCAGTTCTTC,CASFPGSGNNEQFF
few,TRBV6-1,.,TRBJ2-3,TGTGCCAGCAGTGAGGACAGTCGGGGCACAGATACGCAGTATTTT,CASSEDSRGTDTQYF
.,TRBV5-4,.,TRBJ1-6,TGTGCCAGCGGGTACTCGGGTCTCTCCCCGGGACCCCTCCACTTT,CASGYSGLSPGPLHF
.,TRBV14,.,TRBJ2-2,TGTGCCAGCAGCCGTAGGGGGGCGAGCACCGGGGAGCTGTTTTTT,CASSRRGASTGELFF
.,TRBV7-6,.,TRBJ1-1,TGTGCCAGCAGCTTATTTCCCGTAAGGGAGGGCACTGAAGCTTTCTTT,CASSLFPVREGTEAFF
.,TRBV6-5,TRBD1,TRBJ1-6,TGTGCCAGCAGACCCGGACAGGGCTTAGATTCACCCCTCCACTTT,CASRPGQGLDSPLHF
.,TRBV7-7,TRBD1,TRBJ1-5,TGTGCTAGCAACCTCCCCAGGGGGGATCAGCCCCAGCATTTT,CASNLPRGDQPQHF
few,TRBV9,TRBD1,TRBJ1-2,TGTGCCAGCAGCAAGGACAGGACCCAAGGTGGCTACACCTTC,CASSKDRTQGGYTF
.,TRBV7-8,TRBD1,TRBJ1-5,TGTGCCAGCAGCTTAGTTTCCCGGACAGGGGGCAATCAGCCCCAGCATTTT,CASSLVSRTGGNQPQHF
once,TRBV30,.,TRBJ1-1,TGTGCCTGGAGTAGAAACACTGAAGCTTTCTTT,CAWSRNTEAFF
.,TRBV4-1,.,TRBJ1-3,TGCGCCAGCAGCTCAATAGGGCTCTCTGGAAACACCATATATTTT,CASSSIGLSGNTIYF
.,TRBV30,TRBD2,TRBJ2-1,TGTGCCTGGAGTTCCGGTAGCGGGATAAACAATGAGCAGTTCTTC,CAWSSGSGINNEQFF
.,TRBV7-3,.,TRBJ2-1,TGTGCCAGCAGCTTCCGGGACGCCTACAATGAGCAGTTCTTC,CASSFRDAYNEQFF
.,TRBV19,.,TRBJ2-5,TGTGCCGTAGGAACTCGGGAGACCCAGTACTTC,CAVGTRETQYF
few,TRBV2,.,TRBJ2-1,TGTGCCACCAGGACAGTCTACAATGAGCAGTTCTTC,CATRTVYNEQFF
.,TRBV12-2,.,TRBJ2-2,TGTGCAAGTCGCTTAGCGGCCTCTCTAGCGGGGGGTTTCACCGGGGAGCTGTTTTTT,CASRLAASLAGGFTGELFF
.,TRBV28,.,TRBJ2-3,TGTGCCAGCAGGTCTATAAACAGGGATACGCAGTATTTT,CASRSINRDTQYF
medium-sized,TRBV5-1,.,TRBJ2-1,TGCGCCAGCAGCTTGGAAATCCAGGGCTCCTACAATGAGCAGTTCTTC,CASSLEIQGSYNEQFF
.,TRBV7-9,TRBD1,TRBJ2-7,TGTGCCAGCAGCTTCGACAGGGGCGCGGGGGAGCAGTACTTC,CASSFDRGAGEQYF
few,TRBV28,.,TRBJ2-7,TGTGCCAGCAGTTGGGACTCATGGGGCGAGCAGTACTTC,CASSWDSWGEQYF
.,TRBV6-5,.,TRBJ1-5,TGTGCCAGCAGTCCCCGGGCAGTAGGCAATCAGCCCCAGCATTTT,CASSPRAVGNQPQHF
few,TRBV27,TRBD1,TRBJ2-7,TGTGCCAGCAGACCCCTAATCGACAGGGGCTACGAGCAGTACTTC,CASRPLIDRGYEQYF
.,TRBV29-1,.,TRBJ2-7,TGCAGCGCTATCCTTGACAGTTCCTACGAGCAGTACTTC,CSAILDSSYEQYF
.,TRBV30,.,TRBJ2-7,TGTGCCTGGATGAGACCGGGACAAAATTACGAGCAGTACTTC,CAWMRPGQNYEQYF
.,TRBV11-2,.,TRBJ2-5,TGTGCCAGCAGCCTAGAACCCGGGTTTGGGTACTTC,CASSLEPGFGYF
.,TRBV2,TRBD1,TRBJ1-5,TGTGCCAGCAGACTGACAGGGGTCTCCAATCAGCCCCAGCATTTT,CASRLTGVSNQPQHF
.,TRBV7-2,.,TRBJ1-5,TGTGCCAGCAGCTTAGGGACACCGACCTCAGGTCAGCCCCAGCATTTT,CASSLGTPTSGQPQHF
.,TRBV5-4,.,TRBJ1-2,TGTGCCAGCAGCTTGGACTCCTTTGGTGGCTACACCTTC,CASSLDSFGGYTF
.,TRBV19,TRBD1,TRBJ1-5,TGTGCCAGTAGTATCCCCGGACAGGGGGCTCGTCAGCCCCAGCATTTT,CASSIPGQGARQPQHF